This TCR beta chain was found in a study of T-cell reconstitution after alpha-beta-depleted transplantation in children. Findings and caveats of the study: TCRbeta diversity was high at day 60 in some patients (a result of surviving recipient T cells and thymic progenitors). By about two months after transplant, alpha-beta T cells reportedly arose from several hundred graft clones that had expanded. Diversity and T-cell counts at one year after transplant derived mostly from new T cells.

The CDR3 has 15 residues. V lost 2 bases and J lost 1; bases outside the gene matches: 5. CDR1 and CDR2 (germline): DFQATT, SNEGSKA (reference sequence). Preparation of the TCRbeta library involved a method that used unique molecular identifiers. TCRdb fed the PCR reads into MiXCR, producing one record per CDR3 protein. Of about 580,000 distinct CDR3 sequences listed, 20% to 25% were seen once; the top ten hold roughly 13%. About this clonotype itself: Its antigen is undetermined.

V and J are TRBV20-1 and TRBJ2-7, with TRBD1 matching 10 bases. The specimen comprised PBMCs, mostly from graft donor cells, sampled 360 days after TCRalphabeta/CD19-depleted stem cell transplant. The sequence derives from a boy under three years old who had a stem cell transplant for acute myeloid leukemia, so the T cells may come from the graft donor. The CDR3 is CSARSRTGGSYEQYF. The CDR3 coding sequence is TGCAGTGCTAGATCAAGGACAGGGGGTTCCTACGAGCAGTACTTC.